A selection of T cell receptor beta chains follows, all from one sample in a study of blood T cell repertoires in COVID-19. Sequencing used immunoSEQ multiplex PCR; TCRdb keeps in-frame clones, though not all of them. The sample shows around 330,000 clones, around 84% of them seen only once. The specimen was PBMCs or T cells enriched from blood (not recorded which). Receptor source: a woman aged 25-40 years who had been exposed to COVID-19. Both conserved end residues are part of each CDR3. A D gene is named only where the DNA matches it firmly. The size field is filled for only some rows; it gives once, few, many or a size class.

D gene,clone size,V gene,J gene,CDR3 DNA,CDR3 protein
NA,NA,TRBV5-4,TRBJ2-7,TGTGCCAGCAGCTTGGGCGGCTACGAGCAGTACTTC,CASSLGGYEQYF
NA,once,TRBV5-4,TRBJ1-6,TGTGCCAGCAGCTTGGTGGGCCCCTATAATTCACCCCTCCACTTT,CASSLVGPYNSPLHF
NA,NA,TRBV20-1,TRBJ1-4,TGCAGTGCTAGTTATATAGGAGGGGCCGATGATGAAAAACTGTTTTTT,CSASYIGGADDEKLFF
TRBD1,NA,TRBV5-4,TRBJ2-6,TGTGCCAGCAGCTTGATGACAGGGGGCAGTGGGGCCAACGTCCTGACTTTC,CASSLMTGGSGANVLTF
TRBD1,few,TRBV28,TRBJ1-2,TGTGCCAGCAGTGACGATCAGGGGGCAGGTGGCTACACCTTC,CASSDDQGAGGYTF
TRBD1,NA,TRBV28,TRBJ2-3,TGTGCCAGCAGCTCCCGAGGGGGCGGGTTTGGCACAGATACGCAGTATTTT,CASSSRGGGFGTDTQYF
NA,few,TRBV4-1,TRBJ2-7,TGCGCCAGCAGCCAAGATGCTAACCCAACCTACGAGCAGTACTTC,CASSQDANPTYEQYF
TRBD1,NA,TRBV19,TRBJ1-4,TGTGCCAGTAGTATGACGACAGGGTGGGAGAATGAAAAACTGTTTTTT,CASSMTTGWENEKLFF
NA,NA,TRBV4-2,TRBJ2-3,TGTGCCAGCAGCCAAGCGCGGGCAGATACGCAGTATTTT,CASSQARADTQYF
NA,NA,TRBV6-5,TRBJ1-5,TGTGCCAGCAGTTTGACAGCTATTAGCAATCAGCCCCAGCATTTT,CASSLTAISNQPQHF
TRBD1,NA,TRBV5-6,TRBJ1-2,TGTGCCAGCAGGGCCGGGACAGACTCTAACTATGGCTACACCTTC,CASRAGTDSNYGYTF
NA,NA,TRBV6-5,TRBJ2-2,TGTGCCAGCAGTTACTCGGGGCACGGCACCGGGGAGCTGTTTTTT,CASSYSGHGTGELFF
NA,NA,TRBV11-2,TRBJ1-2,TGTGCCAGCAGCTTAGGGCAGGCCTTTGGCTACACCTTC,CASSLGQAFGYTF
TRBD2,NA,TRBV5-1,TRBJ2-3,TGCGCCAGCAGCCCCGCTGATCTAGCGGTCCAAGGTACGCAGTATTTT,CASSPADLAVQGTQYF
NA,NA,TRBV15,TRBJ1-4,TGTGCCACCAGCCGGAACAGGGAAAATGAAAAACTGTTTTTT,CATSRNRENEKLFF
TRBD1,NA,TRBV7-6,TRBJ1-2,TGTGCCAGCAGCTTACGGGGACAGGGGGCAGGAGGCTACACCTTC,CASSLRGQGAGGYTF
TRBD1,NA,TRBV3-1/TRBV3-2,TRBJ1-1,TGTGCCAGCAGAACAGGGGCTCGAAACACTGAAGCTTTCTTT,CASRTGARNTEAFF
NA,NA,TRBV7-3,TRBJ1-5,TGTGCCAGCAGCTTAGGGCCCAGGGGCGGCAATCAGCCCCAGCATTTT,CASSLGPRGGNQPQHF
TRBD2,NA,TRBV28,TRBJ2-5,TGTGCCAGCAGCCGAGACGGACGGGGGGAATATGGGACCCAGTACTTC,CASSRDGRGEYGTQYF
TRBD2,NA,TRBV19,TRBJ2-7,TGTGCCAGTAGTCCCCCGGGACTAGCGGGGGCCCATGCGTCCTACGAGCAGTACTTC,CASSPPGLAGAHASYEQYF
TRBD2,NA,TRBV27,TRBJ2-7,TGTGCCACCCACCGGGGGGGCTCCTACGAGCAGTACTTC,CATHRGGSYEQYF
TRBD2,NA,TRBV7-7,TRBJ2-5,TGTGCTAGCAGCTTCCGTAACGCCCCCCGCAAGCGACGGGAGGGGTGGGAGACCCAGTACTTC,CASSFRNAPRKRREGWETQYF
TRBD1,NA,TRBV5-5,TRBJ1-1,TGTGCCAGCAGCTTGGGGACAGGCGCGAACACTGAAGCTTTCTTT,CASSLGTGANTEAFF
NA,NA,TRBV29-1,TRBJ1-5,TGCAGCGTTCGGGGAGGGGGCAATCAGCCCCAGCATTTT,CSVRGGGNQPQHF
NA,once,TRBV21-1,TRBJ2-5,TGTGCCAGCAGCATCGGACTAGCCCTGGAGGAGACCCAGTACTTC,CASSIGLALEETQYF
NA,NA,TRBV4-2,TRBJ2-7,TGTGCCAGCAGCCAAGATCACGGTATGCGGGAGCAGTACTTC,CASSQDHGMREQYF
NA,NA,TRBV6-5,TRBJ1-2,TGTGCCAGCAGTCTCGCCGCCAGGGGCTATGGCTACACCTTC,CASSLAARGYGYTF
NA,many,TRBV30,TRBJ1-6,TGTGCCTGGGGGGAGAGCCATAATTCACCCCTCCACTTT,CAWGESHNSPLHF
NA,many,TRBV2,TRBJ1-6,TGTGCCAGCAAAACAGATTATTCACCCCTCCACTTT,CASKTDYSPLHF
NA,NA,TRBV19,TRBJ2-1,TGTGCCAGTAGTCTTGACCGGGACATCCTTTCGGGCAATGAGCAGTTCTTC,CASSLDRDILSGNEQFF
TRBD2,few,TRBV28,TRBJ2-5,TGTGCCAGCAGTCGAAGACTAGCGGGGACTGAGACCCAGTACTTC,CASSRRLAGTETQYF
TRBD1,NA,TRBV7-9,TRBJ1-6,TGTGCCAGCAGTCCCCAGACAGGGAACAACCATTCACCCCTCCACTTT,CASSPQTGNNHSPLHF
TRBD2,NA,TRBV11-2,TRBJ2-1,TGTGCCAGCAGCTTAGTCCCACCAACTAGCGGGGGTTACAATGAGCAGTTCTTC,CASSLVPPTSGGYNEQFF
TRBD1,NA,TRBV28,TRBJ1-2,TGTGCCAGCAGCTTTGGACAGGGAAATTATGGCTACACCTTC,CASSFGQGNYGYTF
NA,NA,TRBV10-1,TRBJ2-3,TGCGCCAGCAGTGAAGCGGGCGTTGGAGATACGCAGTATTTT,CASSEAGVGDTQYF
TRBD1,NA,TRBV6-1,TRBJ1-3,TGTGCCAGCAGGGAACTGACAGGGGCCACCTCTGGAAACACCATATATTTT,CASRELTGATSGNTIYF
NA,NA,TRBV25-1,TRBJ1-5,TGTGCCAGCAGTGATGGACGGGGTCAGCCCCAGCATTTT,CASSDGRGQPQHF
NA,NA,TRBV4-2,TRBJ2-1,TGTGCCAGCAGCCAAGTATCATCGACGGGGGGCCTCAATGAGCAGTTCTTC,CASSQVSSTGGLNEQFF
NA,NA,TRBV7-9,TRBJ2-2,TGTGCCAGCAGCCCGAGCGACCGGGCAGGGCAGAACACCGGGGAGCTGTTTTTT,CASSPSDRAGQNTGELFF
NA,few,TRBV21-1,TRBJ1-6,TGTGCCAGCAGCCCGGGACACAATTCACCCCTCCACTTT,CASSPGHNSPLHF
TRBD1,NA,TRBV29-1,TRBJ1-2,TGCAGCGTTGAAATTTATGGCAGGGGGCCTTCTGGGGGCTACACCTTC,CSVEIYGRGPSGGYTF
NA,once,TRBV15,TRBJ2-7,TGTGCCACCAGCAGAGATTTGGACAGCTCCTACGAGCAGTACTTC,CATSRDLDSSYEQYF
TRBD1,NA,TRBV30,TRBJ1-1,TGTGCCTGGAGTGTACCGGGACAGGGTCCTGCTGAAGCTTTCTTT,CAWSVPGQGPAEAFF
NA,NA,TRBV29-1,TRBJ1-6,TGCAGCGTTGAAGAAGGACAATCAAATTCACCCCTCCACTTT,CSVEEGQSNSPLHF
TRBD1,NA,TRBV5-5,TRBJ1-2,TGTGCCAGCAGCTCCCCAGGGGGCGCTGGGTATGGCTACACCTTC,CASSSPGGAGYGYTF
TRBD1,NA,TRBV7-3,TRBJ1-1,TGTGCCAGCAGCTTAAATGGAGGGGGCCGAGCTTTCTTT,CASSLNGGGRAFF
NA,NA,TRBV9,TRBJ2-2,TGTGCCAGCAGCGTAGAGGGGGGGTTCTCCACCGGGGAGCTGTTTTTT,CASSVEGGFSTGELFF
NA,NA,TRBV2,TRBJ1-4,TGTGCCAGCTTTGGGGAGGTTGAAGAAAAACTGTTTTTT,CASFGEVEEKLFF
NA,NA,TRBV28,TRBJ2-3,TGTGCCAGCAGTCCCCTAGGAATTAGCACAGATACGCAGTATTTT,CASSPLGISTDTQYF
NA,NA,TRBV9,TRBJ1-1,TGTGCCAGCAGCGTAAGGCAGGGTGACTCTGAAGCTTTCTTT,CASSVRQGDSEAFF
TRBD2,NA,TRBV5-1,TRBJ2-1,TGCGCCAGCAGCTTGGGTAGCGGGGGGGCTCAGAATGAGCAGTTCTTC,CASSLGSGGAQNEQFF
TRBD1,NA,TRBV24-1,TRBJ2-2,TGTGCCACCAGTGATTTGGACAGGGGGGACACCGGGGAGCTGTTTTTT,CATSDLDRGDTGELFF
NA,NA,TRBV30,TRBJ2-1,TGTGCCTGGAGTCGGGGGACCTCCTACAATGAGCAGTTCTTC,CAWSRGTSYNEQFF
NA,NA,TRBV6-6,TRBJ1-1,TGTGCCAGCACCAACGGGGGGAACACTGAAGCTTTCTTT,CASTNGGNTEAFF
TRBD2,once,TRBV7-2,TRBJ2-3,TGTGCCAGCAGGTTAGCGGGAGGAGATACGCAGTATTTT,CASRLAGGDTQYF